A single sample gave rise to the 15 T cell receptor beta chains below, sequenced in a study of blood T cell repertoires in COVID-19 (TCRdb year 2020). Library generation was performed with the immunoSEQ multiplex PCR assay. The source is immuneACCESS, and TCRdb retained only in-frame sequences with V and J called. Part of the clones is not carried over; for the studies checked, unresolved V genes explain less than half of this, and the remainder is unexplained. In this sample the table shows 90,000 to 110,000 clones, over 75% of which occur a single time. The ten largest account for 5.5% to 8.5% of the sample. Sample: peripheral blood. These receptors originate from a woman aged 45-59 years with acute or convalescent COVID-19.

This clone is a singleton in its sample. The chain couples TRBV5-1 to TRBJ2-3; D not resolved. This CDR3 region has 15 residues. The V and J ends lost 0 bases and 5 bases respectively, with 13 bases between them. Germline V gives CDR1 SGHRS, CDR2 YFSETQ. The CDR3 sequence: CASSLAHGGVDTQYF. CDR3 DNA sequence: TGCGCCAGCAGCTTGGCCCATGGCGGAGTAGATACGCAGTATTTT.

This sequence joins TRBV2 and TRBJ2-2; D gene uncertain. The germline V gene has CDR1 SNHLY and CDR2 FYNNEI. V lost 4 bases, J lost 4 bases, and 7 bases lay in between. The CDR3 contains 13 residues. This CDR3 reads CASSATSTGELFF. The CDR3 DNA follows: TGTGCCAGCAGTGCGACTTCCACCGGGGAGCTGTTTTTT.

The rearrangement links TRBV13 to TRBJ1-1; D gene ambiguous. Germline V gene lookup returns CDR1 PRHDT and CDR2 FYEKMQ (reference sequence). With 2 bases removed from V and 3 bases from J, the gap between germline ends came to 7 bases. The CDR3 is made up of 13 amino acids. Here the CDR3 reads CASSLLIDTEAFF. DNA of the CDR3: TGTGCCAGCAGCTTACTTATAGACACTGAAGCTTTCTTT.

V is TRBV15 and J is TRBJ1-6; 7 bases match TRBD1. Germline values: CDR1 LNHNV, CDR2 YYDKDF (reference sequence). The V gene end was trimmed by 0 bases and the J gene end by 7 bases; junction bases not matched to a gene: 6. CDR3 length: 16 residues. DNA of the CDR3: TGTGCCACCAGCAGAGACCGAGCAGGGGGGAATTCACCCCTCCACTTT. It yields the protein CATSRDRAGGNSPLHF.

J is TRBJ1-4 and V is TRBV5-1; a possible D gene is TRBD1 (5 bases). CDR1 is SGHRS and CDR2 is YFSETQ in the germline V gene. The CDR3 totals 12 residues. V lost 4 bases and J 5 bases, leaving 6 bases between the germline ends. The DNA of the CDR3 is TGCGCCAGCAGCCGGGGGAATGAAAAACTGTTTTTT. It translates to CASSRGNEKLFF.

The DNA of the CDR3 is TGTGCCAGCAGCCAGGCGGACAGGGTCGAGCAGTACTTC. It is translated as CASSQADRVEQYF. V is TRBV4-2 and J is TRBJ2-7; 8 positions agree with TRBD1. V was clipped by 3 bases and J by 6 bases; unmatched bases: 4. CDR3 size: 13 residues. Germline V lookup: CDR1 LGHNA, CDR2 YNFKEQ.

V gene TRBV19 combines with J gene TRBJ2-1; 7 bases match TRBD1. The CDR3 extends over 12 amino acids. Germline V gene lookup returns CDR1 LNHDA and CDR2 SQIVND (reference sequence). Germline trimming cut 1 base from V and 13 bases from J; bases unmatched to any gene: 4. The CDR3 coding sequence is TGTGCCAGTAGTATAGTTCGGGACAGACAGTTCTTC. Its protein is CASSIVRDRQFF.

The chain links TRBV29-1 to TRBJ1-4, with a possible D match to TRBD1 (5 bases). V was trimmed by 6 bases and J by 0 bases, leaving 20 bases between them. Germline V gene lookup returns CDR1 SQVTM and CDR2 ANQGSEA. The CDR3 extends over 17 amino acids. CDR3 nucleotide sequence: TGCAGCGTGCGCAGGGACTTCCTCCCGTCAACTAATGAAAAACTGTTTTTT. Translating it yields CSVRRDFLPSTNEKLFF.

This rearrangement joins TRBV28 to TRBJ1-2, with 9 positions matching TRBD1. In germline, CDR1 is MDHEN, CDR2 SYDVKM. The CDR3 is 14 residues long. Trimming cost V 5 bases and J 6 bases; bases outside gene matches: 7. CDR3 region: CASSPPGQGNGYTF. DNA for the CDR3: TGTGCCAGCAGTCCCCCCGGACAGGGGAATGGCTACACCTTC.

The chain combines TRBV19 with TRBJ1-5; D is perhaps TRBD1 (5 bases). CDR1 LNHDA and CDR2 SQIVND come from the germline V gene (reference sequence). This CDR3 is built from 15 residues. The V end lost 5 bases, the J end lost 6 bases, and 17 bases lay between the germline ends. CDR3 protein: CASSLMDTPGQPQHF. Written as DNA, the CDR3 is TGTGCCAGTAGTCTCATGGACACCCCGGGTCAGCCCCAGCATTTT.

This rearrangement joins TRBV6-5 to TRBJ1-5, with D maybe TRBD1 (6 bases). The V and J ends lost 0 bases and 5 bases respectively, with 8 bases between them. In germline, CDR1 is MNHEY, CDR2 SVGAGI. The CDR3 covers 14 residues. CDR3 coding DNA: TGTGCCAGCAGTTACTCCAGGGGTGATCAGCCCCAGCATTTT. It translates to CASSYSRGDQPQHF.

The sample holds one count of this clone. The genes are TRBV5-1 and TRBJ2-7; 7 nucleotides align to TRBD2. There are 14 residues in the CDR3. The germline V gene has CDR1 SGHRS and CDR2 YFSETQ. Losses at the gene ends were 0 bases for V and 6 bases for J; bases not matched to a gene: 6. CDR3 protein: CASSLGERGSEQYF. The CDR3 coding sequence is TGCGCCAGCAGCTTGGGAGAGCGGGGAAGCGAGCAGTACTTC.

This clone was seen a single time. This CDR3 is also generated by other DNA sequences in the sample. The chain couples TRBV6-5 to TRBJ1-1, with 7 bases matching TRBD1. The germline CDR1 and CDR2 sequences are MNHEY and SVGAGI. This CDR3 contains 15 residues. After removal of 0 bases from V and 0 bases from J, the junction contained 1 base not matched to a gene. The CDR3 DNA is TGTGCCAGCAGTTACTCGACAGGGATGAACACTGAAGCTTTCTTT. This codes for CASSYSTGMNTEAFF.

V usage is TRBV24-1 and J usage is TRBJ1-6; weak D call: TRBD1 (6 bases). From germline, CDR1 is KGHDR and CDR2 SFDVKD. There are 14 residues in the CDR3. V was trimmed by 7 bases and J by 6 bases, leaving 12 bases between them. The CDR3 sequence is CATSPGHINSPLHF. The CDR3 nucleotides read TGTGCCACCAGCCCGGGACATATTAATTCACCCCTCCACTTT.

The chain links TRBV3-1 (or the pseudogene TRBV3-2) to TRBJ2-5, with a possible D match to TRBD1 (6 bases). Per the germline V gene, CDR1 is LGHDT and CDR2 is YNNKEL (reference sequence). Deletions cut 0 bases from V and 0 bases from J, with 14 bases between. This CDR3 has 17 amino acids. The CDR3 DNA follows: TGTGCCAGCAGCCAAGAACCCCCCACAGGGTACCAAGAGACCCAGTACTTC. Translated, it gives CASSQEPPTGYQETQYF.